The T cell receptor (beta chain) under discussion was sequenced for a study of cytomegalovirus exposure and HLA in healthy donors. Primers included in the PCR were 60 Vbeta and 13 Jbeta primers. Sequencing used immunoSEQ multiplex PCR; TCRdb keeps in-frame clones, though not all of them. The data hold around 120,000 clones, with 79% observed a single time. Study findings and constraints: The study had only CMV serostatus as immune exposure information. Upon later analysis, HLA-associated TCR beta chains proved more clonally expanded than other, equally common chains.

A word on this clone: Its antigen is not known.

The CDR3 runs to 11 residues. Trimming shortened V by 5 bases and J by 2 bases, and 4 bases separated the two germline ends. Per germline, CDR1 SGHTA and CDR2 FQGNSA. The chain combines TRBV7-2 with TRBJ2-7; D is ambiguous. The sequenced sample consisted of PBMCs. This receptor was taken from a man younger than 40 in good health and CMV-seropositive. As DNA, the CDR3 is TGTGCCAGCAGCCGAGCCTACGAGCAGTACTTC. Amino acids: CASSRAYEQYF.